Following are 6 T cell receptor beta chains from one sample sequenced in a study of chemoradiotherapy in HPV16-positive cancers. Data came from immunoSEQ multiplex PCR; TCRdb stores just in-frame clones and leaves some out. The repertoire includes about 67,000 clones, around nine tenths of them detected once, and around 3.8% sits in the top ten. The sample consisted of blood, taken from a patient who underwent chemoradiotherapy. These receptors were obtained from a human donor with HPV-associated anogenital cancer.

With respect to this clone: Other DNA sequences of this sample code for an identical CDR3. The chain couples TRBV30 to TRBJ1-6, with D uncertain. The ends were cut back, 2 bases at V and 7 bases at J, with 3 bases in the middle. This CDR3 spans 11 amino acids. CDR1 GTSNPN and CDR2 SVGIG come from the germline V gene (reference sequence). The CDR3 here is CAWSRNSPLHF. CDR3 coding DNA: TGTGCCTGGAGTAGGAATTCACCCCTCCACTTT. Combining the CDR3 with reference TRBV30 and TRBJ1-6 gives the whole variable domain SQTIHQWPATLVQPVGSPLSLECTVEGTSNPNLYWYRQAAGRGLQLLFYSVGIGQISSEVPQNLSASRPQDRQFILSSKKLLLSDSGFYLCAWSRNSPLHFGNGTRLTVT.

The chain links TRBV11-2 to TRBJ1-2, with D unclear. CDR1 and CDR2 from the germline V gene are SGHAT and FQNNGV. Deletions cut 0 bases from V and 4 bases from J, with 6 bases between. The CDR3 runs 13 residues. The CDR3 spells CASSLDFIYGYTF. In nucleotides, the CDR3 is TGTGCCAGCAGCTTAGACTTTATCTATGGCTACACCTTC.

The chain employs TRBV18 and TRBJ2-1; possible D gene TRBD1, 5 bases. This CDR3 comprises 13 residues. CDR1 and CDR2 from the germline V gene are KGHSH and LQKENI. V lost 5 bases and J lost 8, with 13 bases in between. In nucleotides, the CDR3 is TGTGCCAGCTCATCAAACCAGGGCTATGAGCAGTTCTTC. Amino acid sequence: CASSSNQGYEQFF. Full variable domain (outside the CDR3, taken from reference TRBV18 and TRBJ2-1): NAGVMQNPRHLVRRRGQEARLRCSPMKGHSHVYWYRQLPEEGLKFMVYLQKENIIDESGMPKERFSAEFPKEGPSILRIQQVVRGDSAAYFCASSSNQGYEQFFGPGTRLTVL.

V is TRBV2 and J is TRBJ2-5, with TRBD2 identical over 14 bases. The CDR3 loop spans 15 amino acids. CDR1 and CDR2 (germline): SNHLY, FYNNEI. J lost 5 bases, V lost 8 bases, and 7 bases had no gene match. The DNA for the CDR3 is TGTGCCAGCCTAGGGACTAGCGGGAGTGGGGAGACCCAGTACTTC. Protein: CASLGTSGSGETQYF.

The chain has TRBV19 and TRBJ2-1; TRBD1 matches 8 bases. V was pared by 4 bases and J by 3 bases, with 8 bases of the junction left unmatched. The germline V gene has CDR1 LNHDA and CDR2 SQIVND (reference sequence). The length of the CDR3 is 16 residues. The CDR3 region is CASSTGQGWDYNEQFF. The DNA of the CDR3 is TGTGCCAGTAGTACAGGACAGGGCTGGGACTACAATGAGCAGTTCTTC.

This rearrangement joins TRBV4-1 to TRBJ2-1; 10 positions match TRBD2. CDR1 and CDR2 (germline): MGHRA, YSYEKL. The CDR3 covers 16 residues. The junction had 8 bases not matched to a gene; V was cut back by 4 bases and J by 5 bases. CDR3 sequence (DNA): TGCGCCAGCAGCCCCAAGAAAACTAGCGGGAACAATGAGCAGTTCTTC. Amino acid sequence: CASSPKKTSGNNEQFF.